The present entry profiles one T cell receptor (beta chain) with its context. Its cognate antigen is unknown. The data stem from a study of T-cell reconstitution after alpha-beta-depleted transplantation in children. This CDR3 contains 16 residues. Germline CDR1 is MDHEN and CDR2 is SYDVKM. The V gene lost 7 bases and the J gene lost 2 bases, with 18 bases spanning the gap. Study-wide results and limits: Approximately two months post-transplant, alpha-beta T cells reportedly originated from several hundred expanded graft clones.

Preparation of the TCRbeta library used unique molecular identifiers. TCRdb re-derived calls from the PCR reads in MiXCR, one entry per CDR3 protein. The data hold around 100,000 distinct CDR3 sequences, with 10% observed a single time. The sequences come from PBMCs, collected before TCRalphabeta/CD19-depleted stem cell transplant. This receptor was obtained from a boy between 2 and 10 years old with acute lymphoblastic leukemia, due to receive a stem cell transplant. The V call is TRBV28, the J call TRBJ2-1, with D possibly being TRBD1 (6 bases). CDR3 DNA: TGTGCCAGCATCTTTGGGGTGGACAGACCCTACAATGAGCAGTTCTTC. Its protein is CASIFGVDRPYNEQFF.